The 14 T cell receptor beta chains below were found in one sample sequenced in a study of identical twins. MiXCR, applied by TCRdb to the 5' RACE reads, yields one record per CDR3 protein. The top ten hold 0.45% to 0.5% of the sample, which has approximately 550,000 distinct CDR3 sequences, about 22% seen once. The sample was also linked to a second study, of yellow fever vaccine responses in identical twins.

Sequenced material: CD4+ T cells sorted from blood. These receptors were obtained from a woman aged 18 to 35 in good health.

The CDR3 nucleotides read TGTGCCAGCAGCTTAGATCGGGGCCTTGGAGCGCAGTATTTT. Its translation is CASSLDRGLGAQYF. The rearrangement links TRBV7-9 to TRBJ2-3; possibly TRBD1 or TRBD2 for D (5 bases each). CDR1 and CDR2 from the germline V gene are SEHNR and FQNEAQ (reference sequence). The CDR3 has 14 residues. V was shortened by 1 base and J by 10 bases, with 15 bases between the two germline ends. The full variable domain, completed using reference TRBV7-9 and TRBJ2-3, is DTGVSQNPRHKITKRGQNVTFRCDPISEHNRLYWYRQTLGQGPEFLTYFQNEAQLEKSRLLSDRFSAERPKGSFSTLEIQRTEQGDSAMYLCASSLDRGLGAQYFGPGTRLTVL.

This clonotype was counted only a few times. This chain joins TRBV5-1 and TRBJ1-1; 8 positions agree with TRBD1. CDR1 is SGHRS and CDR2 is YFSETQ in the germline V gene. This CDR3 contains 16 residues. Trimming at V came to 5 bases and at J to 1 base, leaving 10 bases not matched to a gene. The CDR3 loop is CASRYHPQGANTEAFF. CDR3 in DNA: TGCGCCAGCAGGTACCACCCTCAGGGGGCGAACACTGAAGCTTTCTTT.

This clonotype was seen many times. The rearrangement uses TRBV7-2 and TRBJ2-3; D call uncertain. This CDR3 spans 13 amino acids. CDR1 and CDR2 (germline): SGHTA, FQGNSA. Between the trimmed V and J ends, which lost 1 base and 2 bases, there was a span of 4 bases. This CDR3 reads CASSLGYTDTQYF. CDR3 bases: TGTGCCAGCAGCTTAGGATACACAGATACGCAGTATTTT.

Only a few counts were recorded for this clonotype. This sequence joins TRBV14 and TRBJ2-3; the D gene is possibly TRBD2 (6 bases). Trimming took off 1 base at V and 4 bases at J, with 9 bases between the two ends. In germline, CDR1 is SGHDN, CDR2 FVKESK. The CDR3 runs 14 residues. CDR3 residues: CASSQVGGADTQYF. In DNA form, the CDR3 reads TGTGCCAGCAGCCAAGTTGGCGGGGCAGATACGCAGTATTTT.

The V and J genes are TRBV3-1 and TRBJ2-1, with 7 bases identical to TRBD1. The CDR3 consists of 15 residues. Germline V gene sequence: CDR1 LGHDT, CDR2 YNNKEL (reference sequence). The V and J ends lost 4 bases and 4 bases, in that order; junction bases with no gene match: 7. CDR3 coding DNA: TGTGCCAGCAGCCCGGGACAGAAGGTTTACAATGAGCAGTTCTTC. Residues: CASSPGQKVYNEQFF.

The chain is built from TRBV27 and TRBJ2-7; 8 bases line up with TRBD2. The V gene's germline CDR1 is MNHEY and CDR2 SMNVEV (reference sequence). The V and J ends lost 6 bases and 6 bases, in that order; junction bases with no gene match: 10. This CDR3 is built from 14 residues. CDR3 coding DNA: TGTGCCAGCAGCCGCATGGGACTAGGTCCCGAGCAGTACTTC. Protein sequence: CASSRMGLGPEQYF.

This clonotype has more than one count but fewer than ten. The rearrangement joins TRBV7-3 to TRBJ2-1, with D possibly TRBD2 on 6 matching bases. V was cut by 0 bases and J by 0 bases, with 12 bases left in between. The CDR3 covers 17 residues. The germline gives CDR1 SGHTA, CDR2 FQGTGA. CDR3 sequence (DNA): TGTGCCAGCAGCTTAACGGGGAGGTCCAGCTCCTACAATGAGCAGTTCTTC. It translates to CASSLTGRSSSYNEQFF.

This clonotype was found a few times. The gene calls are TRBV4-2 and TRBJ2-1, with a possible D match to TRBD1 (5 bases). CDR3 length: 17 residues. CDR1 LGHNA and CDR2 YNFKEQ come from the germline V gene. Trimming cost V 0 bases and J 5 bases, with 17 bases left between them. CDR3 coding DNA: TGTGCCAGCAGCCAAGACCAGGGTCGGTACGCAGACAATGAGCAGTTCTTC. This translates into CASSQDQGRYADNEQFF.

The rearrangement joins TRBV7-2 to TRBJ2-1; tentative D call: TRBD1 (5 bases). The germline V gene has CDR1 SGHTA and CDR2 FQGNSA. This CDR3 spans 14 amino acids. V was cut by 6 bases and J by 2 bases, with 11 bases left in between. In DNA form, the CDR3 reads TGTGCCAGCAGGGGGCAACGAACCTACAATGAGCAGTTCTTC. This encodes CASRGQRTYNEQFF.

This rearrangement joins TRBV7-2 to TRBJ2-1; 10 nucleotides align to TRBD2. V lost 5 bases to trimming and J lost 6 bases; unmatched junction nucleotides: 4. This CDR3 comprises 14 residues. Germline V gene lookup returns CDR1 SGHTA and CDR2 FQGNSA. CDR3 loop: CASSPGTSVNEQFF. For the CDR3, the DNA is TGTGCCAGCAGCCCCGGGACTAGCGTCAATGAGCAGTTCTTC.

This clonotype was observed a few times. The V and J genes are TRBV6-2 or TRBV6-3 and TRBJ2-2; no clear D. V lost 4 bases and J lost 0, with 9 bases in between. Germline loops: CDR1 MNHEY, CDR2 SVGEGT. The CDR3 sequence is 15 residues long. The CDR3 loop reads CASSLHGANTGELFF. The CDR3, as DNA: TGTGCCAGCAGTTTGCATGGGGCGAACACCGGGGAGCTGTTTTTT.

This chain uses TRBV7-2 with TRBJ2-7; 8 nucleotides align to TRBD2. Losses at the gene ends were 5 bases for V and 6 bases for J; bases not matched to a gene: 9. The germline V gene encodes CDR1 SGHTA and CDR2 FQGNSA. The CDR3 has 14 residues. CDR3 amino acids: CASSLQFTSGEQYF. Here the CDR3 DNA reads TGTGCCAGCAGCCTCCAATTTACTAGCGGCGAGCAGTACTTC.

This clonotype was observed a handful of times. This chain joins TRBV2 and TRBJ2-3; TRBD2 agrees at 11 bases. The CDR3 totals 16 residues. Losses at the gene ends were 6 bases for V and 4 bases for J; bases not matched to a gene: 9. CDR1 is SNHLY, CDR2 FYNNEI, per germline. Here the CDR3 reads CASRGTSGSSPDTQYF. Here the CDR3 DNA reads TGTGCCAGCAGGGGAACTAGCGGGAGTTCCCCAGATACGCAGTATTTT.

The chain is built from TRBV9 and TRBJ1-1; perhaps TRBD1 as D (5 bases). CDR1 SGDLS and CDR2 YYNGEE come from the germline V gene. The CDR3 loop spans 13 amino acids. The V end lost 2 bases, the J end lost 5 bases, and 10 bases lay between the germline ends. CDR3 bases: TGTGCCAGCAGCGTGTCAGGGCGGACTGAAGCTTTCTTT. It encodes CASSVSGRTEAFF.